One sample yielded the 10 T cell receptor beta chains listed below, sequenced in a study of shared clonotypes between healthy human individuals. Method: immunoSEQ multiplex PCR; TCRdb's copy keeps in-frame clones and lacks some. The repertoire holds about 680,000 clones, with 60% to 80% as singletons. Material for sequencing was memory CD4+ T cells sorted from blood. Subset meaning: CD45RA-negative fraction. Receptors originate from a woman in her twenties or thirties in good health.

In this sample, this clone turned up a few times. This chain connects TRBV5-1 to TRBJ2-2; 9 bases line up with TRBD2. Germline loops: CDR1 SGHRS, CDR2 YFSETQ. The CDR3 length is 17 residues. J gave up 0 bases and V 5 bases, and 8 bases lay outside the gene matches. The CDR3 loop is CASSWASGTANTGELFF. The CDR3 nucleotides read TGCGCCAGCAGTTGGGCTAGCGGGACGGCGAACACCGGGGAGCTGTTTTTT.

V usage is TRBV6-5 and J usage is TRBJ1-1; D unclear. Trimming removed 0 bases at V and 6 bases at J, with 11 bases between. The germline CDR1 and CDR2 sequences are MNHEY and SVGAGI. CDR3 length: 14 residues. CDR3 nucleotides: TGTGCCAGCAGTTACTCAGGAGGGCACTCTGAAGCTTTCTTT. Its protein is CASSYSGGHSEAFF.

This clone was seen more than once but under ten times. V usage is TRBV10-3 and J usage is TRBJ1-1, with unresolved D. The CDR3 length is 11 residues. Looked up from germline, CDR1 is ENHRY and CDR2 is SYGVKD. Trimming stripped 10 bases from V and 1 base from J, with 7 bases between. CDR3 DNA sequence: TGTGCCACCCAGGAGAACACTGAAGCTTTCTTT. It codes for CATQENTEAFF.

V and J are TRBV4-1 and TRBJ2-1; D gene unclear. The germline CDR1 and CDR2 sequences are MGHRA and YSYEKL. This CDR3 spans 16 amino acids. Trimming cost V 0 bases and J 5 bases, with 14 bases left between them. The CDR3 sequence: CASSQDFPTNNNEQFF. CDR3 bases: TGCGCCAGCAGCCAAGATTTCCCGACGAATAACAATGAGCAGTTCTTC.

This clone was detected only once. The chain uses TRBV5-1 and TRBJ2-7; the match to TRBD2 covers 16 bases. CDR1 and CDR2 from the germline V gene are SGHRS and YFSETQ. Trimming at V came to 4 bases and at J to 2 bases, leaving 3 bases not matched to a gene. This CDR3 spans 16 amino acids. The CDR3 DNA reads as TGCGCCAGCAGCCGGGGACTAGCGGGAGGGACCTACGAGCAGTACTTC. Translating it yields CASSRGLAGGTYEQYF.

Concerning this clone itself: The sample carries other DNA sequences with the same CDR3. The CDR3: CSAWRSETQYF. As DNA, the CDR3 is TGCAGTGCCTGGAGGTCAGAGACCCAGTACTTC. V usage is TRBV20-1 and J usage is TRBJ2-5; weak D call: TRBD2 (5 bases). From germline, CDR1 is DFQATT and CDR2 SNEGSKA (reference sequence). CDR3 length: 11 residues. The V end lost 6 bases, the J end lost 4 bases, and 9 bases lay between the germline ends.

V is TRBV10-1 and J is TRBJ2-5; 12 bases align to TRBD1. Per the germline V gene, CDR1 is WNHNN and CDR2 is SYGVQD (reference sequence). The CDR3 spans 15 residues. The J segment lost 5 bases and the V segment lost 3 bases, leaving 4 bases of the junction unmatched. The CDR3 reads CASSDGTGGWETQYF. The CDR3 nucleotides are TGCGCCAGCAGTGACGGGACAGGGGGCTGGGAGACCCAGTACTTC.

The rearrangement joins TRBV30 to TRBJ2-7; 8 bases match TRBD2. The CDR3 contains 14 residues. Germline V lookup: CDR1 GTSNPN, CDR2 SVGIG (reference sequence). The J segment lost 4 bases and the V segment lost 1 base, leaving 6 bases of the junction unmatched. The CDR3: CAWSEGGGRYEQYF. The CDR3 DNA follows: TGTGCCTGGAGTGAAGGCGGCGGGAGGTACGAGCAGTACTTC. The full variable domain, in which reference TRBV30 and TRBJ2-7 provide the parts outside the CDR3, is SQTIHQWPATLVQPVGSPLSLECTVEGTSNPNLYWYRQAAGRGLQLLFYSVGIGQISSEVPQNLSASRPQDRQFILSSKKLLLSDSGFYLCAWSEGGGRYEQYFGPGTRLTVT.

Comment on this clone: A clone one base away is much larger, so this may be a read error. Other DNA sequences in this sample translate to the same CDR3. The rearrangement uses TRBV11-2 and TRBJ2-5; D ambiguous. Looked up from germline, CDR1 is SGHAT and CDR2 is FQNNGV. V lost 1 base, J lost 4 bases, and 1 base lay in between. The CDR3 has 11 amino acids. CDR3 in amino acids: CASSLGETQYF. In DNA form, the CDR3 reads TGTGCCAGCAGCTTAGGAGAGACCCAGTACTTC.

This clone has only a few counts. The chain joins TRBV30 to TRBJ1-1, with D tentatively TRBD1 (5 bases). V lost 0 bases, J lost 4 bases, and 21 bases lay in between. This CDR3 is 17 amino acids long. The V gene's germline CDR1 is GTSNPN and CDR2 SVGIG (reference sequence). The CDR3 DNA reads TGTGCCTGGAGTGTACAGATTTCGTCCGCGCAGGGCACTGAAGCTTTCTTT. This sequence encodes CAWSVQISSAQGTEAFF. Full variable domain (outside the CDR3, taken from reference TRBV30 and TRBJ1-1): SQTIHQWPATLVQPVGSPLSLECTVEGTSNPNLYWYRQAAGRGLQLLFYSVGIGQISSEVPQNLSASRPQDRQFILSSKKLLLSDSGFYLCAWSVQISSAQGTEAFFGQGTRLTVV.